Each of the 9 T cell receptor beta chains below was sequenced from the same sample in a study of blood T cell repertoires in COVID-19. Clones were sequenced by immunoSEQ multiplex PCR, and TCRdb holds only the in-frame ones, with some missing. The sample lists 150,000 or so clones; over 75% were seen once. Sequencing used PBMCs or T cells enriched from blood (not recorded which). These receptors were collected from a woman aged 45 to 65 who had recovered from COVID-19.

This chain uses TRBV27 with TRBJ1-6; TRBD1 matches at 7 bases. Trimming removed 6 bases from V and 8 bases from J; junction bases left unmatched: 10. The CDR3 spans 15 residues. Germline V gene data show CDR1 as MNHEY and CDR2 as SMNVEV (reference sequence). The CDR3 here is CASRLSTGSDSPLHF. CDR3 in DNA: TGTGCCAGCAGACTTTCGACAGGGTCGGATTCACCCCTCCACTTT.

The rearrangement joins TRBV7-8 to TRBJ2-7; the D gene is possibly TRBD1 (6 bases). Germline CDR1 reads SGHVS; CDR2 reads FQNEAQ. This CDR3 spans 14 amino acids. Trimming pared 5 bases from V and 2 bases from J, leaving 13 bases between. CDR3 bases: TGTGCCAGCAGCCAAGACAGGTATCCCTACGAGCAGTACTTC. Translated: CASSQDRYPYEQYF.

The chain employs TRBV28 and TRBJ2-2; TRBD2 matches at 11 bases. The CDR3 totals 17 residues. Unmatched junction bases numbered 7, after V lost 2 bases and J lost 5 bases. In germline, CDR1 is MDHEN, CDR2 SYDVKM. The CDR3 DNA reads TGTGCCAGCAGTTTAGCGGGACTAGCGGAGAATACCGGGGAGCTGTTTTTT. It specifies CASSLAGLAENTGELFF.

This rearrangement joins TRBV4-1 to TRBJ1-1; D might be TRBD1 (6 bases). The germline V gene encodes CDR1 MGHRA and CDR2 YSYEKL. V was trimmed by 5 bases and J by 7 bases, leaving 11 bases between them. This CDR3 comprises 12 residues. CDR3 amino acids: CASSRGYGEAFF. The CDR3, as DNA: TGCGCCAGCAGCAGGGGGTATGGTGAAGCTTTCTTT.

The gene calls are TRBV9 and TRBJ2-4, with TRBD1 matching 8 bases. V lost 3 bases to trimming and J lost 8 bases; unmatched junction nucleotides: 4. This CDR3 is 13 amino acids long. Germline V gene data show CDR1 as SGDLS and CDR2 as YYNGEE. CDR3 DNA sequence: TGTGCCAGCAGCGCAGGACAGGGAGACATTCAGTACTTC. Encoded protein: CASSAGQGDIQYF.

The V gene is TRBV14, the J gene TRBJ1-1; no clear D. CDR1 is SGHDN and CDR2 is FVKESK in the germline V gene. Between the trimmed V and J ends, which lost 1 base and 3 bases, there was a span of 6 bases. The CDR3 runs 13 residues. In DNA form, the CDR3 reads TGTGCCAGCAGCCAAGGGCTGGACACTGAAGCTTTCTTT. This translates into CASSQGLDTEAFF.

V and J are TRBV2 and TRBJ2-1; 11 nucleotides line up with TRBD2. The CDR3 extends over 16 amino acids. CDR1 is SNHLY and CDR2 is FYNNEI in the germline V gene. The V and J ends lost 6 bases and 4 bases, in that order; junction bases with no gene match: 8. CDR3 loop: CASRSASGRIYNEQFF. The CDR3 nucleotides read TGTGCCAGCAGGTCAGCTAGCGGGAGGATTTACAATGAGCAGTTCTTC.

CDR3 sequence reads: CAISGGSEAFF. DNA for the CDR3: TGTGCCATTTCAGGGGGTTCTGAAGCTTTCTTT. The rearrangement links TRBV3-1 (or the pseudogene TRBV3-2) to TRBJ1-1, with 7 bases aligning to TRBD1. Germline V gene lookup returns CDR1 LGHDT and CDR2 YNNKEL (reference sequence). This CDR3 region has 11 residues. V lost 10 bases to trimming and J lost 6 bases; unmatched junction nucleotides: 5.

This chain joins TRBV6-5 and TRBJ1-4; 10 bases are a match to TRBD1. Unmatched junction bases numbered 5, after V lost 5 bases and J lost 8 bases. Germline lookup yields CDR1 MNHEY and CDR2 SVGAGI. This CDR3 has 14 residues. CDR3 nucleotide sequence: TGTGCCAGCAGTCGGACAGGGGGAAGCGAAAAACTGTTTTTT. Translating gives CASSRTGGSEKLFF.